The rows below give T cell receptor beta chains drawn from one sample of a study of blood T cell repertoires in COVID-19. Generated by immunoSEQ multiplex PCR, the TCRdb table keeps only in-frame clones and is missing some. The repertoire has 250,000 to 350,000 clones, 87% of them found once; the top ten carry 2.2%. Sequencing input: peripheral blood. The receptors stem from a woman aged 50 to 65 who had recovered from COVID-19. CDR3s include the opening cysteine and the closing phenylalanine or tryptophan. D genes are given only for firm matches. A row's size may be missing; if present it is once, few, many or a size class.

J gene | D gene | clone size | V gene | CDR3 protein | CDR3 DNA
TRBJ1-2 | . | . | TRBV28 | CASWPLFGVKYHYGYTF | TGTGCCAGCTGGCCTTTATTCGGGGTGAAGTATCACTATGGCTACACCTTC
TRBJ1-1 | TRBD1 | once | TRBV3-1/TRBV3-2 | CASSQGAGGNTEAFF | TGTGCCAGCAGCCAAGGGGCAGGGGGGAACACTGAAGCTTTCTTT
TRBJ1-1 | . | . | TRBV28 | CASSLFAPGNTEAFF | TGTGCCAGCAGTTTATTTGCTCCAGGGAACACTGAAGCTTTCTTT
TRBJ2-3 | . | . | TRBV3-1/TRBV3-2 | CASSHGLASDTQYF | TGTGCCAGCAGCCACGGGCTAGCGTCAGATACGCAGTATTTT
TRBJ2-7 | . | . | TRBV28 | CASSFIFGGSGYEQYF | TGTGCCAGCAGTTTTATCTTCGGGGGTAGTGGGTACGAGCAGTACTTC
TRBJ2-1 | TRBD2 | . | TRBV12-3/TRBV12-4 | CASSGGGENEQFF | TGTGCCAGCAGTGGGGGAGGGGAAAATGAGCAGTTCTTC
TRBJ2-7 | TRBD2 | few | TRBV11-2 | CASSSDGTRFEQYF | TGTGCCAGCAGCTCTGACGGGACTAGGTTCGAGCAGTACTTC
TRBJ1-4 | . | . | TRBV19 | CASTAEYEKLFF | TGTGCCAGTACGGCGGAGTACGAAAAACTGTTTTTT
TRBJ1-1 | . | . | TRBV18 | CASSPQGVEAEAFF | TGTGCCAGCTCACCACAGGGGGTGGAGGCTGAAGCTTTCTTT
TRBJ1-5 | . | . | TRBV30 | CAWSRTGYVNQPQHF | TGTGCCTGGAGCCGAACAGGGTATGTCAATCAGCCCCAGCATTTT
TRBJ1-6 | TRBD1 | once | TRBV5-4 | CASSLTTGFPYNSPLHF | TGTGCCAGCAGCCTTACGACAGGGTTTCCTTATAATTCACCCCTCCACTTT
TRBJ2-2 | . | once | TRBV30 | CAWVVRGAKRNTGELFF | TGTGCCTGGGTCGTTCGGGGGGCTAAGAGGAACACCGGGGAGCTGTTTTTT
TRBJ2-1 | TRBD1 | few | TRBV11-2 | CASSFGTGVGVGEQFF | TGTGCCAGCAGCTTTGGGACAGGGGTAGGGGTAGGTGAGCAGTTCTTC
TRBJ2-2 | TRBD2 | . | TRBV5-1 | CASSLALAGAGELFF | TGCGCCAGCAGCTTGGCTTTAGCGGGAGCCGGGGAGCTGTTTTTT
TRBJ2-7 | . | . | TRBV30 | CAWSVGQPSSYEQYF | TGTGCCTGGAGTGTAGGACAGCCAAGCTCCTACGAGCAGTACTTC
TRBJ1-4 | TRBD1 | . | TRBV5-6 | CASSFVDRNNEKLFF | TGTGCCAGCAGCTTCGTGGACAGGAACAATGAAAAACTGTTTTTT
TRBJ2-3 | TRBD2 | once | TRBV19 | CASRPKGLAGTDTQYF | TGTGCCAGTAGACCTAAGGGACTAGCGGGGACAGATACGCAGTATTTT
TRBJ1-2 | TRBD1 | . | TRBV15 | CATSSAGTAYGYTF | TGTGCCACCAGCAGCGCCGGGACAGCGTATGGCTACACCTTC
TRBJ2-1 | TRBD2 | few | TRBV6-2/TRBV6-3 | CASSYAVGLGSDEQFF | TGTGCCAGCAGTTACGCTGTAGGACTAGGGTCAGATGAGCAGTTCTTC
TRBJ2-5 | TRBD2 | . | TRBV19 | CASSIGASSGGPWLGTQYF | TGTGCCAGTAGTATAGGAGCCAGCAGCGGGGGGCCCTGGTTAGGGACCCAGTACTTC
TRBJ2-1 | TRBD1 | . | TRBV7-9 | CASSVIGSGTGGYNEQFF | TGTGCCAGCAGCGTTATTGGTTCCGGGACAGGGGGTTACAATGAGCAGTTCTTC
TRBJ1-2 | TRBD1 | few | TRBV30 | CAWRTGTGPICECYTF | TGTGCCTGGCGAACCGGGACAGGGCCGATTTGTGAGTGCTACACCTTC
TRBJ2-7 | . | . | TRBV30 | CAWSVGLGYEQYF | TGTGCCTGGAGTGTTGGGCTTGGGTACGAGCAGTACTTC
TRBJ1-1 | TRBD1 | . | TRBV11-2 | CASSFGNRGQAEAFF | TGTGCCAGCAGCTTCGGTAACAGGGGGCAAGCTGAAGCTTTCTTT
TRBJ1-2 | . | . | TRBV6-1 | CASSEAAGLGGYTF | TGTGCCAGCAGTGAAGCGGCGGGACTGGGGGGCTACACCTTC
TRBJ1-1 | . | . | TRBV12-3/TRBV12-4 | CASSLADTEAFF | TGTGCCAGCTCCCTGGCCGACACTGAAGCTTTCTTT
TRBJ1-1 | . | . | TRBV5-1 | CASSLFGGITEAFF | TGCGCCAGCAGCTTATTCGGGGGTATCACTGAAGCTTTCTTT
TRBJ1-1 | TRBD1 | . | TRBV7-9 | CASSFWDRSSTEAFF | TGTGCCAGCAGCTTTTGGGACAGATCGAGCACTGAAGCTTTCTTT
TRBJ1-1 | TRBD1 | . | TRBV3-1/TRBV3-2 | CASSPTGTGDTEAFF | TGTGCCAGCAGCCCTACCGGGACAGGGGATACTGAAGCTTTCTTT
TRBJ2-7 | TRBD1 | . | TRBV6-5 | CASRDPGQGDYEQYF | TGTGCCAGCAGAGACCCGGGACAGGGGGACTACGAGCAGTACTTC
TRBJ2-7 | . | once | TRBV15 | CATSPAVSYEQYF | TGTGCCACCAGCCCGGCGGTCTCCTACGAGCAGTACTTC
TRBJ2-2 | TRBD2 | once | TRBV7-9 | CASSLAYRTSGNTGELFF | TGTGCCAGCAGCTTAGCTTACCGGACTAGCGGCAACACCGGGGAGCTGTTTTTT
TRBJ1-1 | . | once | TRBV18 | CASSPLGQQTEAFF | TGTGCCAGCTCACCACTCGGACAGCAAACAGAAGCTTTCTTT
TRBJ2-7 | TRBD1 | once | TRBV5-1 | CASSRGQGAYEQYF | TGCGCCAGCAGCCGGGGACAGGGGGCCTACGAGCAGTACTTC
TRBJ1-5 | . | . | TRBV6-5 | CASTEGASNQPQHF | TGTGCCAGCACGGAGGGAGCTTCTAATCAGCCCCAGCATTTT
TRBJ2-7 | . | . | TRBV4-2 | CASSQAGQIEQYF | TGTGCCAGCAGCCAGGCGGGACAGATAGAGCAGTACTTC
TRBJ1-6 | . | . | TRBV2 | CASSEDLRGNYNSPLHF | TGTGCCAGCAGTGAAGACCTACGGGGGAACTATAATTCACCCCTCCACTTT
TRBJ2-7 | . | . | TRBV7-2 | CASSLTGGPGYEQYF | TGTGCCAGCAGCTTAACAGGAGGGCCGGGCTACGAGCAGTACTTC
TRBJ1-1 | . | . | TRBV19 | CASSIGVALNTEAFF | TGTGCCAGTAGTATAGGCGTCGCCTTGAACACTGAAGCTTTCTTT
TRBJ2-2 | TRBD2 | . | TRBV24-1 | CATNSGSRTGELFF | TGTGCCACCAATAGCGGGAGCAGGACCGGGGAGCTGTTTTTT
TRBJ1-1 | TRBD1 | . | TRBV6-2/TRBV6-3 | CASSVDRGTEAFF | TGTGCCAGCAGTGTGGACAGGGGCACTGAAGCTTTCTTT
TRBJ2-3 | TRBD2 | . | TRBV7-2 | CASRERGSYTDTQYF | TGTGCCAGCAGGGAGCGGGGGTCTTACACAGATACGCAGTATTTT
TRBJ2-7 | . | . | TRBV7-2 | CASSQGAEQYF | TGTGCCAGCAGCCAAGGGGCCGAGCAGTACTTC
TRBJ2-3 | . | . | TRBV5-1 | CASSEPGADTQYF | TGCGCCAGCAGCGAGCCGGGAGCAGATACGCAGTATTTT
TRBJ2-1 | TRBD2 | once | TRBV27 | CASNPGLAPYNEQFF | TGTGCCAGCAATCCGGGACTAGCGCCCTACAATGAGCAGTTCTTC
TRBJ2-5 | TRBD2 | once | TRBV7-2 | CASSLGGLAGGRGETQYF | TGTGCCAGCAGCTTAGGAGGACTAGCGGGGGGTCGAGGAGAGACCCAGTACTTC
TRBJ2-1 | . | . | TRBV6-1 | CASSEAVAGAEGNNEQFF | TGTGCCAGCAGTGAAGCAGTTGCGGGGGCTGAGGGCAACAATGAGCAGTTCTTC
TRBJ2-7 | . | . | TRBV5-6 | CASSSWRRVKEQYF | TGTGCCAGCAGCTCCTGGAGGAGGGTTAAAGAGCAGTACTTC
TRBJ2-1 | . | . | TRBV20-1 | CSGGGINEQFF | TGCAGTGGTGGAGGGATCAATGAGCAGTTCTTC
TRBJ2-4 | TRBD1 | . | TRBV7-2 | CASSLVGTGVIAKNIQYF | TGTGCCAGCAGCTTAGTAGGGACAGGGGTCATAGCCAAAAACATTCAGTACTTC
TRBJ2-1 | TRBD2 | . | TRBV28 | CASRLTSGKPYNEQFF | TGTGCCAGCAGATTGACTAGCGGCAAACCCTACAATGAGCAGTTCTTC
TRBJ1-2 | TRBD1 | . | TRBV5-1 | CASSLVGQAVGYTF | TGCGCCAGCAGCTTGGTAGGACAGGCGGTTGGCTACACCTTC